This T cell receptor (beta chain) was documented in a study of shared clonotypes between healthy human individuals. Overall study context: Each donor's CD8 memory used one plate, CD8 naive two, each CD4 subset three. Overall study findings and caveats: Generally, naive subsets (rather than memory subsets) showed larger estimated richness. When compared with the clonotypes that were shared by all four sorted-subset donors, the non-shared clonotypes turned out to have lower generation probabilities.

Germline V CDR1 and CDR2: SGHDN, FVKESK. There are 14 residues in the CDR3. The V and J ends lost 1 base and 5 bases respectively, with 12 bases between them. CD45RO negativity and positive selection for CCR7 defined naive CD8 cells, a population that excluded terminally differentiated effector memory CD45RA+ cells. All donors were healthy HIV-negative adults lacking recent acute infections or vaccinations. The table lists this clone with a count of one. The antigen is not known. Sequenced by immunoSEQ multiplex PCR; TCRdb stores in-frame clones only, minus some. The repertoire has about 750,000 clones, nearly 95% of them found once; the top ten carry nearly 25%.

The chain is built from TRBV14 and TRBJ2-7; D possibly corresponds to TRBD2 (5 bases). The TCR comes from a man in his thirties or forties in good health. The sequencing input was naive CD8+ T cells sorted from blood. CDR3 residues: CASSQGRGRDEQYF. In DNA, the CDR3 is TGTGCCAGCAGCCAAGGCCGGGGTCGGGACGAGCAGTACTTC.